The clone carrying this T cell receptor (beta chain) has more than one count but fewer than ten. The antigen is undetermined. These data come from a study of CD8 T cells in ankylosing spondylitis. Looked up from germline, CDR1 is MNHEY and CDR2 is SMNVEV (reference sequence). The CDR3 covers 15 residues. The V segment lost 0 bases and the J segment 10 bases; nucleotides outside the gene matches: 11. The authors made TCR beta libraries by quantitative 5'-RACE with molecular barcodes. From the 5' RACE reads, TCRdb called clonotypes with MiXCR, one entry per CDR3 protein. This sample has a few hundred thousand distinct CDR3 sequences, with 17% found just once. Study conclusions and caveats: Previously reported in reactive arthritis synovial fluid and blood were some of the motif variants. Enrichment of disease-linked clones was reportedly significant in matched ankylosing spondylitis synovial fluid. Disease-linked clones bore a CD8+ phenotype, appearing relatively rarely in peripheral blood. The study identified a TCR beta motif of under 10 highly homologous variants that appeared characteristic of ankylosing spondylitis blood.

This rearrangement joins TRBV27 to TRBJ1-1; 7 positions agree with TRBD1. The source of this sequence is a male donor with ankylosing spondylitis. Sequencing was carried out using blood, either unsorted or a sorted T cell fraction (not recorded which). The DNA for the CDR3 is TGTGCCAGCAGTTTATCCGACAGGGAGCCTGGGGGAGCTTTCTTT. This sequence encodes CASSLSDREPGGAFF.